This TCR beta chain derives from a study of T-cell memory formation after mild COVID-19. Overall study context: Largely donor-specific sequence clusters came from a couple of donors.

Regarding this clonotype: Its cognate antigen is unknown.

The CDR3 loop spans 17 amino acids. Germline V gene lookup returns CDR1 SGHTA and CDR2 FQGNSA. Trimming removed 5 bases from V and 5 bases from J; junction bases left unmatched: 14. Study conclusions and caveats: Contracting CD4+ clones were located mainly in CM and EM, and CD8+ clones in EMRA. Whether second-wave clones peaking at day 37 were SARS-CoV-2 specific went unconfirmed.

It was 5'RACE with constant-segment primers that produced the TCR alpha and TCR beta cDNA libraries, which carried sample barcodes and UMIs. TCRdb redid the calling of the 5' RACE reads with MiXCR, one entry per CDR3 protein. The data hold about 340,000 distinct CDR3 sequences, with roughly 13% observed a single time. V usage is TRBV7-2 and J usage is TRBJ2-7, with 11 bases identical to TRBD2. Sequenced sample: PBMCs or a T cell subset sorted from them (not recorded which). This clonotype originated in a man aged 18 to 29 who had mild COVID-19 (a few samples of this study predate the infection). Cell type and time point are not known. The CDR3: CASSPLAGGPGPDEQYF. The CDR3, as DNA: TGTGCCAGCAGCCCTTTAGCGGGGGGGCCGGGGCCCGACGAGCAGTACTTC. Combining the CDR3 with reference TRBV7-2 and TRBJ2-7 gives the whole variable domain GAGVSQSPSNKVTEKGKDVELRCDPISGHTALYWYRQSLGQGLEFLIYFQGNSAPDKSGLPSDRFSAERTGGSVSTLTIQRTQQEDSAVYLCASSPLAGGPGPDEQYFGPGTRLTVT.